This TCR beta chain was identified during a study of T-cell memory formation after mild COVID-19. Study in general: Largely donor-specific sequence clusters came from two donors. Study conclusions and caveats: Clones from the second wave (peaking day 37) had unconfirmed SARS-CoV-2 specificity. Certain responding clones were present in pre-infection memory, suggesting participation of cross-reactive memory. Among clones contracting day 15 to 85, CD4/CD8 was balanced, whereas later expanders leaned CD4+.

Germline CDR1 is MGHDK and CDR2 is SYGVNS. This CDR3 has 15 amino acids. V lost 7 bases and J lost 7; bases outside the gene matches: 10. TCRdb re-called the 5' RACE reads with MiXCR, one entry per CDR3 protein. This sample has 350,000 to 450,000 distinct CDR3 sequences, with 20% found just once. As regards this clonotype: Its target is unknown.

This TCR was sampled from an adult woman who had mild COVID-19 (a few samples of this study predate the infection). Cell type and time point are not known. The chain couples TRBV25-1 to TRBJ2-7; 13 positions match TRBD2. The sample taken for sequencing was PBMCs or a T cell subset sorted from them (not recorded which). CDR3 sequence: CASKTSGGYGEEQYF. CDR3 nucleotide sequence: TGTGCCAGCAAGACTAGCGGGGGGTACGGGGAAGAGCAGTACTTC.